This T cell receptor (beta chain) was identified in a study of cytomegalovirus exposure and HLA in healthy donors. Primers included in the PCR were 60 Vbeta and 13 Jbeta primers. Profiled with immunoSEQ multiplex PCR; TCRdb holds only in-frame clones, not every one. This repertoire shows 250,000 to 350,000 clones, just over 85% found once; its top ten account for roughly 4%. The CDR3 has 14 amino acids. The germline V gene has CDR1 SEHNR and CDR2 FQNEAQ (reference sequence). Germline trimming cut 5 bases from V and 5 bases from J; bases unmatched to any gene: 7. Study-wide results and caveats: It was taken for granted in presence/absence analyses that sequencing depth across donors was roughly uniform. A later analysis reportedly found that, within productive TCRs, an Asian-associated ancestry cluster had fewer N-insertions than the mean observed across the approximately 700 donors.

Turning to this clone: Antigen specificity is unknown.

This sequence joins TRBV7-9 and TRBJ2-7; 9 bases fit TRBD1. Sequencing was carried out using PBMCs. This receptor was obtained from a man aged 40-49 years in good health and CMV-seropositive. The CDR3 is CASSSRDRAHEQYF. In DNA, the CDR3 is TGTGCCAGCAGCAGCCGGGACAGGGCCCACGAGCAGTACTTC.